This TCR beta chain was retrieved from a study of follicular helper T cells after annual influenza vaccination. Study overall: Across the 2013-2014, 2014-2015 and 2015-2016 vaccination seasons, some subjects were resampled.

Note on this clone: Its matching antigen is unknown.

The CDR3 length is 15 residues. Germline CDR1 ENHRY, CDR2 SYGVKD. The V gene lost 0 bases and the J gene lost 3 bases, with 8 bases spanning the gap. Study-level findings and limits: Plasmablast frequency change correlated with clonality change in ICOS+CD38+ cTfh.

Time point in this sample: 2014-2015 season, 7 days after vaccination. The repertoire was sequenced with immunoSEQ multiplex PCR; TCRdb's copy has only in-frame clones and lacks some. The sample contains about 15,000 clones, approximately 84% of which appear only once. The sequencing used CXCR5+ CD38- circulating T follicular helper cells from blood, collected 7 days after influenza vaccination. Subset indicated: circulating Tfh, non-naive CD4+CXCR5+PD-1+ (ICOS+CD38+ or ICOS-CD38-). This sequence originates from an adult who received the influenza vaccine. J is TRBJ2-2 and V is TRBV10-3; D unresolved. The CDR3 nucleotides are TGTGCCATCAGTGAGTCGACGCGGCACACCGGGGAGCTGTTTTTT. Translated, it gives CAISESTRHTGELFF.